This T cell receptor (beta chain) was sequenced in a study of STAT3 mutations in large granular lymphocyte leukemia. The study's findings and limits: In T-cell large granular lymphocyte leukemia, about half of patients showed multiple immunodominant subclonotypes.

CDR3 size: 16 residues. From germline, CDR1 is SEHNR and CDR2 FQNEAQ (reference sequence). The V end lost 2 bases, the J end lost 4 bases, and 12 bases lay between the germline ends. Here immunoSEQ multiplex PCR was the method, and the copy in TCRdb shows in-frame clones only, minus some. The sample lists 9,500 to 15,000 clones, approximately 80% occurring once. A remark on this clone: Its target is not known.

The sample comprised peripheral blood mononuclear cells. The rearrangement links TRBV7-9 to TRBJ2-6; D is unresolved. The receptor was isolated from a man in his 60s with T-cell large granular lymphocyte leukemia. Some clones in this sample may be carry-over from other donors' samples. This CDR3 reads CASSLLEWAGANVLTF. The CDR3 bases are TGTGCCAGCAGCTTACTTGAGTGGGCGGGGGCCAACGTCCTGACTTTC.